The 15 T cell receptor beta chains reported below all come from one sample, sequenced in a study of T-cell memory formation after mild COVID-19. One entry per CDR3 protein, called by TCRdb with MiXCR from the 5' RACE reads. The sample holds 150,000 to 200,000 distinct CDR3 sequences, more than 12% seen once. The sequenced sample consisted of PBMCs or a T cell subset sorted from them (not recorded which). The source is an adult woman who had mild COVID-19 (a few samples of this study predate the infection). Cell type and time point are not known.

This clonotype has only a few counts. The chain employs TRBV6-2 or TRBV6-3 and TRBJ2-1, with D uncertain. Germline V gene data show CDR1 as MNHEY and CDR2 as SVGEGT. V shed 0 bases and J shed 9 bases, with 12 bases lying between them. This CDR3 has 14 residues. CDR3 coding DNA: TGTGCCAGCAGTTACTCTTCTAGGCGCTCTGAGCAGTTCTTC. This codes for CASSYSSRRSEQFF.

This clonotype was counted between two and nine times. This chain joins TRBV20-1 and TRBJ2-7; D remains unclear. V was pared by 5 bases and J by 1 base, with 15 bases between. This CDR3 has 14 amino acids. Germline CDR1 DFQATT, CDR2 SNEGSKA (reference sequence). The CDR3 DNA follows: TGCAGTGCTCTCACACCGGGTTTATCCTACGAGCAGTACTTC. This gives the protein CSALTPGLSYEQYF.

The rearrangement links TRBV2 to TRBJ2-2; maybe TRBD2 (5 bases). V lost 6 bases and J lost 4, with 6 bases in between. The CDR3 loop spans 12 amino acids. Germline CDR1 reads SNHLY; CDR2 reads FYNNEI. The CDR3 region has the DNA TGTGCCAGCAGGGAGGCCACCGGGGAGCTGTTTTTT. This codes for CASREATGELFF. Drawing the rest from reference TRBV2 and TRBJ2-2, the complete variable domain is EPEVTQTPSHQVTQMGQEVILRCVPISNHLYFYWYRQILGQKVEFLVSFYNNEISEKSEIFDDQFSVERPDGSNFTLKIRSTKLEDSAMYFCASREATGELFFGEGSRLTVL.

In its sample, this clonotype was seen many times. The J gene is TRBJ2-7, the V gene TRBV3-1; 7 bases map to TRBD1. With V trimmed by 1 base and J by 5 bases, 8 bases remained unmatched. The CDR3 is 15 residues long. Per the germline V gene, CDR1 is LGHDT and CDR2 is YNNKEL (reference sequence). CDR3 DNA sequence: TGTGCCAGCAGCCAAGGAATCCGCACAGGGGACGAGCAGTACTTC. Translating gives CASSQGIRTGDEQYF.

This clonotype was counted between two and nine times. This rearrangement joins TRBV11-2 to TRBJ1-2, with unresolved D. Germline CDR1 SGHAT, CDR2 FQNNGV. The germline V and J ends were trimmed by 4 bases and 4 bases, with 13 bases remaining between them. There are 14 residues in the CDR3. CDR3 nucleotides: TGTGCCAGCAGCTCTCCGATGACCATCTATGGCTACACCTTC. It codes for CASSSPMTIYGYTF.

The chain carries TRBV12-3 or TRBV12-4 and TRBJ2-1; D is perhaps TRBD2 (5 bases). V lost 1 base, J lost 15 bases, and 13 bases lay in between. This CDR3 has 12 residues. CDR3 protein: CASSLVPERGFF. The CDR3 DNA sequence: TGTGCCAGCAGTTTAGTTCCCGAACGGGGGTTCTTC.

The V and J genes are TRBV7-6 and TRBJ2-1; D is perhaps TRBD2 (6 bases). Germline-derived CDR1 and CDR2 are SGHVS and FNYEAQ. V was trimmed by 4 bases and J by 6 bases, leaving 31 bases between them. This CDR3 region has 20 residues. The CDR3 protein is CASSSSGPPTEGYSINEQFF. Here the CDR3 DNA reads TGTGCCAGCAGCTCCTCGGGACCCCCGACGGAGGGGTACTCGATCAATGAGCAGTTCTTC.

This clonotype has just a few counts. The J gene is TRBJ2-1, the V gene TRBV4-2; 9 positions match TRBD1. V was pared by 4 bases and J by 9 bases, with 10 bases of the junction left unmatched. Germline V gene data show CDR1 as LGHNA and CDR2 as YNFKEQ. The CDR3 runs 15 residues. In DNA, the CDR3 is TGTGCCAGCAGCCCGAAGGACAGGGGTGAATCTGAGCAGTTCTTC. It specifies CASSPKDRGESEQFF.

There are many counts of this clonotype. The genes are TRBV24-1 and TRBJ2-7; 8 bases align to TRBD2. Germline CDR1 and CDR2: KGHDR and SFDVKD. The length of the CDR3 is 15 residues. V lost 2 bases, J lost 1 base, and 3 bases stayed unmatched. CDR3 sequence (DNA): TGTGCCACCAGTGATTCCGGGAGGGGATCCTACGAGCAGTACTTC. Translation gives CATSDSGRGSYEQYF.

The V and J genes are TRBV15 and TRBJ2-1, with D maybe TRBD2 (5 bases). Trimming left V 4 bases short and J 0 bases short, with 13 bases between. Germline values: CDR1 LNHNV, CDR2 YYDKDF (reference sequence). The CDR3 runs 16 residues. Written as DNA, the CDR3 is TGTGCCACCAGCAAGGGAACTAGGAGCTCCTACAATGAGCAGTTCTTC. Protein product: CATSKGTRSSYNEQFF.

The chain has TRBV20-1 and TRBJ2-1; no firm D call. CDR1 and CDR2 from the germline V gene are DFQATT and SNEGSKA (reference sequence). The V and J ends lost 1 base and 3 bases respectively, with 10 bases between them. The CDR3 is made up of 14 amino acids. The CDR3 DNA reads as TGCAGTGCTAGAGCCCTGCAGCACTACAATGAGCAGTTCTTC. It codes for CSARALQHYNEQFF.

This clonotype showed up just a few times. The V call is TRBV15, the J call TRBJ2-1; 9 bases agree with TRBD1. Germline lookup yields CDR1 LNHNV and CDR2 YYDKDF (reference sequence). The CDR3 is 17 residues long. V lost 0 bases, J lost 1 base, and 4 bases stayed unmatched. CDR3 in amino acids: CATSRDSGTGSYNEQFF. The CDR3 nucleotides read TGTGCCACCAGCAGAGACTCCGGGACAGGGTCCTACAATGAGCAGTTCTTC.

The chain employs TRBV9 and TRBJ2-7; 9 nucleotides match TRBD1. CDR1 SGDLS and CDR2 YYNGEE come from the germline V gene. With 0 bases clipped from V and 5 bases from J, the junction kept 6 bases outside the gene matches. The CDR3 is 15 residues long. In nucleotides, the CDR3 is TGTGCCAGCAGCGTAGCGGGGACAGGGAAAGACGAGCAGTACTTC. Its protein is CASSVAGTGKDEQYF.

Here the CDR3 DNA reads TGCAGCGTTCTACAGGGCCCTTGGGAAAAACTGTTTTTT. Its protein is CSVLQGPWEKLFF. The genes are TRBV29-1 and TRBJ1-4; D may be TRBD1 (6 bases). In germline, CDR1 is SQVTM, CDR2 ANQGSEA. This CDR3 is built from 13 residues. V gave up 5 bases and J gave up 8 bases, with 15 bases separating them.

The chain combines TRBV6-6 with TRBJ1-1; D is undetermined. Trimming removed 4 bases at V and 1 base at J, with 7 bases between. Germline values: CDR1 MNHNY, CDR2 SVGAGI (reference sequence). This CDR3 has 13 residues. CDR3 protein: CASSFPENTEAFF. The CDR3 DNA is TGTGCCAGCAGTTTCCCCGAGAACACTGAAGCTTTCTTT.